This T cell receptor (beta chain) was found in a study of blood T cells in healthy people across ages. Then a second PCR, running roughly 6 to 12 cycles, was carried out with a sample-barcoded 5' primer and a J-beta primer mix. All cDNA molecules were each tagged by a template-switch adaptor with 12 random nucleotides. The yield of each sample was at least 2.5 million CDR3-containing paired-end reads. Each CDR3 protein gets one entry after TCRdb re-called the 5' RACE reads with MiXCR. The table includes over 950,000 distinct CDR3 sequences, more than 30% detected once. In terms of origin and age, donors were healthy Caucasian individuals from Russia aged about 6 to 90. The draw of peripheral blood yielded ten milliliters from each donor. V shed 2 bases and J shed 0 bases, with 16 bases lying between them. Germline CDR1 and CDR2: DFQATT and SNEGSKA (reference sequence). CDR3 length: 16 residues.

The origin of this receptor is a man aged 18-30 years in good health. The J gene is TRBJ1-1, the V gene TRBV20-1, with D possibly matching TRBD1 (5 bases). Material for sequencing was blood. Written as DNA, the CDR3 is TGCAGTGCTAGAATGGGGCCAGGGACCATGAACACTGAAGCTTTCTTT. It specifies CSARMGPGTMNTEAFF.